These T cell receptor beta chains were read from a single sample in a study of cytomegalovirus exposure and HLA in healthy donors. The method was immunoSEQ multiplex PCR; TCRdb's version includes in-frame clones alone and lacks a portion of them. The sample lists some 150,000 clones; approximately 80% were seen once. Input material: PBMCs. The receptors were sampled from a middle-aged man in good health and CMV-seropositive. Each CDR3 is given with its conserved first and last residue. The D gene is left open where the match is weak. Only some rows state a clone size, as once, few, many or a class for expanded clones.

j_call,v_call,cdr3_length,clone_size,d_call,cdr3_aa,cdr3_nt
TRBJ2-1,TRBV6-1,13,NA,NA,CASSEAGQRGQFF,TGTGCCAGCAGTGAAGCAGGACAGAGGGGGCAGTTCTTC
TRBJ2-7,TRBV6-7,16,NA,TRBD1,CASSYSNVTGSYEQYF,TGTGCCAGCAGTTACTCGAATGTGACAGGGTCCTACGAGCAGTACTTC
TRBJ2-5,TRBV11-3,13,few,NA,CASSLGAQETQYF,TGTGCCAGCAGCTTAGGGGCCCAAGAGACCCAGTACTTC
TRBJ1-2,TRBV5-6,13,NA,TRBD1,CASSPGGGGGYTF,TGTGCCAGCAGCCCAGGGGGCGGGGGTGGCTACACCTTC
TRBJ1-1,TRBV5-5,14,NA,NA,CASSGQAVNTEAFF,TGTGCCAGCAGCGGGCAGGCCGTCAACACTGAAGCTTTCTTT
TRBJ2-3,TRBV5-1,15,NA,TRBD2,CASSSRTSGLDTQYF,TGCGCCAGCAGCTCTCGGACTAGCGGTTTAGATACGCAGTATTTT
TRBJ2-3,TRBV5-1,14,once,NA,CASSTGVVTDTQYF,TGCGCCAGCAGTACGGGAGTGGTGACAGATACGCAGTATTTT
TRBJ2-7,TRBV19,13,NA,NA,CASSIPSSYEQYF,TGTGCCAGTAGTATCCCCAGCTCCTACGAGCAGTACTTC
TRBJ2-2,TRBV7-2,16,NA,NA,CASSSRVGVNTGELFF,TGTGCCAGCAGCTCCAGGGTAGGAGTTAACACCGGGGAGCTGTTTTTT
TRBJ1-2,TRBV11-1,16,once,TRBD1,CASSLGQAPVFYGYTF,TGTGCCAGCAGCTTGGGACAGGCTCCCGTTTTCTATGGCTACACCTTC
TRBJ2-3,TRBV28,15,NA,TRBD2,CASSLSGGGTDTQYF,TGTGCCAGCAGTCTTAGCGGGGGGGGCACAGATACGCAGTATTTT
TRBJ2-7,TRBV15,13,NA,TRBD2,CATPGLETYEQYF,TGTGCCACCCCCGGACTAGAAACCTACGAGCAGTACTTC
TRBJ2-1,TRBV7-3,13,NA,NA,CASSTQGNNEQFF,TGTGCCAGCAGCACCCAGGGTAACAATGAGCAGTTCTTC
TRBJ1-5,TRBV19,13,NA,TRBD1,CASASGGFQPQHF,TGTGCCAGTGCCTCAGGGGGCTTTCAGCCCCAGCATTTT
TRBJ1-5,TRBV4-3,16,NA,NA,CASSSERTGSDQPQHF,TGCGCCAGCAGCTCGGAAAGGACGGGATCCGATCAGCCCCAGCATTTT
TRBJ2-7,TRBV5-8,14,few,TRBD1,CASSLGQGSYEQYF,TGTGCCAGCAGCTTGGGACAGGGCTCCTACGAGCAGTACTTC
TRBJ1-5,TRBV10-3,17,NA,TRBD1,CAIRPGTGDYSNQPQHF,TGTGCCATCAGGCCTGGGACAGGGGATTATAGCAATCAGCCCCAGCATTTT
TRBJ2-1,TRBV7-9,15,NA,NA,CASSFFESWRDEQFF,TGTGCCAGCAGCTTTTTTGAGTCTTGGAGGGATGAGCAGTTCTTC
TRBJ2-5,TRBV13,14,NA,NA,CASTPPGVQETQYF,TGTGCCAGCACCCCCCCGGGGGTCCAAGAGACCCAGTACTTC
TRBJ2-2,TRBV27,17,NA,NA,CASSSVLGSGVTGELFF,TGTGCCAGCAGTTCCGTGTTGGGATCGGGAGTCACCGGGGAGCTGTTTTTT
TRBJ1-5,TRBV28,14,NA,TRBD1,CASSQTGNHQPQHF,TGTGCCAGCAGTCAGACAGGGAATCATCAGCCCCAGCATTTT
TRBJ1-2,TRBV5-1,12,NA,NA,CASSPLDSGYTF,TGCGCCAGCAGCCCACTTGACAGTGGCTACACCTTC
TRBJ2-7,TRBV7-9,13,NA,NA,CASSTDWANEQYF,TGTGCCAGCAGCACGGACTGGGCGAACGAGCAGTACTTC
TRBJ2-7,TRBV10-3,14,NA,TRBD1,CAISDTGGGDEQYF,TGTGCCATCAGTGACACAGGGGGTGGGGACGAGCAGTACTTC
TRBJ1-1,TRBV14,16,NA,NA,CASSQFTGRRDTEAFF,TGTGCCAGCAGCCAGTTTACAGGGAGACGGGACACTGAAGCTTTCTTT
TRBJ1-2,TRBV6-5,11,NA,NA,CASSDIYGYTF,TGTGCCAGCAGTGACATCTATGGCTACACCTTC
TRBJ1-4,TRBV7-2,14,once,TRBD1,CASSSQGSLEKLFF,TGTGCCAGCAGCTCACAGGGGTCGCTTGAAAAACTGTTTTTT
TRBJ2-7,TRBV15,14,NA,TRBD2,CATSRVGGSYEQYF,TGTGCCACCAGCAGAGTCGGGGGGAGCTACGAGCAGTACTTC
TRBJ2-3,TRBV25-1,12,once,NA,CASSGDSDTQYF,TGTGCCAGCAGTGGAGACTCGGATACGCAGTATTTT
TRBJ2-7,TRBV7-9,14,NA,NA,CASSSRDHSYEQYF,TGTGCCAGCAGCTCGCGGGACCACTCCTACGAGCAGTACTTC
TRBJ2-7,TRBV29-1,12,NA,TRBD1,CSVGQGGYEQYF,TGCAGCGTCGGACAGGGGGGGTACGAGCAGTACTTC
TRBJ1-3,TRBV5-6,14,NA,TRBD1,CASSLGQGRNTIYF,TGTGCCAGCAGCCTGGGACAGGGAAGAAACACCATATATTTT
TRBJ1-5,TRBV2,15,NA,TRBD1,CASSEGTGGVQPQHF,TGTGCCAGCAGTGAAGGGACAGGGGGCGTACAGCCCCAGCATTTT
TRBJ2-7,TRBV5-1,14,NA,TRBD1,CASNSGTGTYEQYF,TGCGCCAGCAACTCCGGGACAGGGACCTACGAGCAGTACTTC
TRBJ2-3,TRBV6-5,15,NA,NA,CASSSPDRGTDTQYF,TGTGCCAGCAGCTCCCCAGACAGAGGCACAGATACGCAGTATTTT
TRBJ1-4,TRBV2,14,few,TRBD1,CASRGQATNEKLFF,TGTGCCAGCAGGGGACAGGCGACTAATGAAAAACTGTTTTTT
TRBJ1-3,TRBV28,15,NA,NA,CASSFRGLSGNTIYF,TGTGCCAGCAGTTTTAGGGGCCTCTCTGGAAACACCATATATTTT
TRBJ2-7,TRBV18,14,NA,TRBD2,CASSRVSGEYEQYF,TGTGCCAGCTCCCGGGTTAGCGGGGAATACGAGCAGTACTTC
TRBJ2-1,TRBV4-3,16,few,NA,CASSQAADSSYNEQFF,TGCGCCAGCAGCCAAGCTGCGGACTCATCCTACAATGAGCAGTTCTTC
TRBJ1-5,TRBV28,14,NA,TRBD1,CASSPGQVVKPQHF,TGTGCCAGCAGCCCTGGACAGGTAGTGAAGCCCCAGCATTTT
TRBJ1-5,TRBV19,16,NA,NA,CASRIGGASRNQPQHF,TGTGCCAGTAGGATCGGGGGGGCAAGTCGCAATCAGCCCCAGCATTTT
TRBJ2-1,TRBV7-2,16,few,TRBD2,CASSLLAGAPYNEQFF,TGTGCCAGCAGCTTGTTAGCGGGGGCTCCTTACAATGAGCAGTTCTTC
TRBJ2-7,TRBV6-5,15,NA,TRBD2,CASSSGLAGVHEQYF,TGTGCCAGCAGCTCCGGACTAGCGGGAGTCCACGAGCAGTACTTC
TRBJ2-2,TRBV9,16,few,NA,CASSPGLGLITGELFF,TGTGCCAGCTCCCCCGGTTTAGGACTTATTACCGGGGAGCTGTTTTTT
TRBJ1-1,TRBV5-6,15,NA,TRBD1,CASSFEDRGATEAFF,TGTGCCAGCAGCTTCGAAGACAGGGGAGCCACTGAAGCTTTCTTT